This record concerns one T cell receptor beta chain sequence. Its antigen is undetermined. The sample comes from a study of OX40 agonist ivuxolimab in advanced cancers. About the study: Allowance was made for prior anti-PD-1, anti-PD-L1 or anti-CTLA-4 therapy, and around 44% had some.

People who had autoimmune disease history or systemic immunosuppression were excluded. The assay was immunoSEQ multiplex PCR, and TCRdb's table has in-frame clones only and misses some. Of 57,000 or so clones in the sample, 85% were seen once. Study conclusions and caveats: Among expanded peripheral T cells, antigen specificity went undetermined.

The germline V gene has CDR1 MGHDK and CDR2 SYGVNS. The CDR3 totals 14 residues. V dropped 5 bases and J dropped 11; count of bases not matched to a gene: 14. The source of this sequence is an adult with an advanced solid tumor such as melanoma, head and neck, liver or kidney cancer. V gene TRBV25-1 combines with J gene TRBJ2-5; 7 bases align to TRBD1. The sample in question was CD4+ or CD8+ T cells sorted from blood, obtained in a trial of the OX40 agonist ivuxolimab. The CDR3 sequence: CASSLGTLTGEQYF. CDR3 sequence (DNA): TGTGCCAGCAGTCTCGGGACCCTCACAGGGGAGCAGTACTTC.